The 21 T cell receptor beta chains in this list originate from one sample, sequenced in a study of cytomegalovirus exposure and HLA in healthy donors. PCR used 60 Vbeta primers and 13 Jbeta primers. Profiling relied on immunoSEQ multiplex PCR, and the TCRdb table lists in-frame clones only, not all of them. The data hold 200,000 to 250,000 clones, with around 86% observed a single time. Sequencing was carried out using PBMCs. The receptors originated from a woman aged 40 to 50 in good health and CMV-seronegative.

This sequence joins TRBV10-1 and TRBJ1-1, with 7 nucleotides matching TRBD1. V was clipped by 5 bases and J by 1 base; unmatched bases: 4. The CDR3 has 14 residues. Per the germline V gene, CDR1 is WNHNN and CDR2 is SYGVQD (reference sequence). This CDR3 reads CASSPGQTNTEAFF. The CDR3 DNA is TGCGCCAGCAGTCCGGGACAGACGAACACTGAAGCTTTCTTT.

The chain is built from TRBV19 and TRBJ1-5, with 7 nucleotides matching TRBD1. With 6 bases clipped from V and 0 bases from J, the junction kept 5 bases outside the gene matches. The CDR3 length is 15 residues. Germline CDR1 is LNHDA and CDR2 is SQIVND (reference sequence). CDR3 DNA: TGTGCCAGTAGAGCGACAGGGTATAGCAATCAGCCCCAGCATTTT. It translates to CASRATGYSNQPQHF. Variable domain in full (rest from reference TRBV19 and TRBJ1-5): DGGITQSPKYLFRKEGQNVTLSCEQNLNHDAMYWYRQDPGQGLRLIYYSQIVNDFQKGDIAEGYSVSREKKESFPLTVTSAQKNPTAFYLCASRATGYSNQPQHFGDGTRLSIL.

The V and J genes are TRBV30 and TRBJ1-6, with 7 nucleotides matching TRBD1. Germline V gene data show CDR1 as GTSNPN and CDR2 as SVGIG (reference sequence). This CDR3 comprises 14 residues. V lost 0 bases and J lost 8; bases outside the gene matches: 4. CDR3: CAWSVARGDSPLHF. The CDR3 bases are TGTGCCTGGAGTGTCGCCAGGGGGGATTCACCCCTCCACTTT.

J is TRBJ2-2 and V is TRBV27, with 7 bases that match TRBD2. V gave up 7 bases and J gave up 1 base; unmatched junction bases: 9. Per germline, CDR1 MNHEY and CDR2 SMNVEV (reference sequence). The CDR3 is 16 residues long. This CDR3 reads CASTFGLAVNTGELFF. CDR3 coding DNA: TGTGCCAGCACCTTCGGGCTAGCGGTGAACACCGGGGAGCTGTTTTTT.

V gene TRBV6-5 combines with J gene TRBJ2-2; 8 nucleotides agree with TRBD1. This CDR3 is built from 14 residues. The V segment lost 5 bases and the J segment 6 bases; nucleotides outside the gene matches: 5. The germline V gene encodes CDR1 MNHEY and CDR2 SVGAGI. CDR3 region: CASSVRDRPGELFF. The CDR3 DNA sequence: TGTGCCAGCAGTGTCCGGGACAGGCCCGGGGAGCTGTTTTTT.

The V and J genes are TRBV7-3 and TRBJ1-1; no clear D gene. CDR3 size: 13 residues. V was shortened by 4 bases and J by 0 bases, with 6 bases between the two germline ends. The germline CDR1 and CDR2 sequences are SGHTA and FQGTGA. CDR3 bases: TGTGCCAGCAGCTCACAGATGAACACTGAAGCTTTCTTT. Its translation: CASSSQMNTEAFF.

V is TRBV5-1 and J is TRBJ2-3; 9 positions match TRBD2. V lost 3 bases to trimming and J lost 2 bases; unmatched junction nucleotides: 4. Germline CDR1 SGHRS, CDR2 YFSETQ. This CDR3 is 15 amino acids long. The DNA of the CDR3 is TGCGCCAGCAGCTGGACTAGCGAGTACACAGATACGCAGTATTTT. Translating it yields CASSWTSEYTDTQYF.

J is TRBJ2-1 and V is TRBV19, with 8 bases lining up with TRBD1. CDR3 length: 15 amino acids. Germline lookup yields CDR1 LNHDA and CDR2 SQIVND (reference sequence). J lost 4 bases, V lost 3 bases, and 5 bases had no gene match. CDR3 bases: TGTGCCAGTAGTATTTCAGGGGGCTTATACAATGAGCAGTTCTTC. Amino acid sequence: CASSISGGLYNEQFF.

This chain connects TRBV5-6 to TRBJ2-1, with TRBD2 matching over 14 bases. Germline assignment: CDR1 SGHDT and CDR2 YYEEEE. CDR3 size: 17 residues. The junction had 7 bases not matched to a gene; V was cut back by 1 base and J by 7 bases. CDR3 sequence: CASSLFGTSGRGNEQFF. The CDR3 DNA reads TGTGCCAGCAGCTTGTTCGGGACTAGCGGGAGAGGGAATGAGCAGTTCTTC.

The chain joins TRBV27 to TRBJ2-7, with TRBD2 matching over 7 bases. The CDR3 totals 14 residues. After removal of 11 bases from V and 0 bases from J, the junction contained 10 bases not matched to a gene. Germline CDR1 and CDR2: MNHEY and SMNVEV (reference sequence). CDR3 amino acids: CACGERGISYEQYF. The CDR3 bases are TGTGCCTGCGGGGAGCGGGGAATCTCCTACGAGCAGTACTTC.

The chain recombines TRBV28 with TRBJ2-7, with D perhaps matching TRBD2 (6 bases). V lost 2 bases, J lost 0 bases, and 11 bases lay in between. In germline, CDR1 is MDHEN, CDR2 SYDVKM. The CDR3 sequence is 15 residues long. Here the CDR3 DNA reads TGTGCCAGCAGTTTAAGGGACTGGAACTCCTACGAGCAGTACTTC. Translation gives CASSLRDWNSYEQYF.

This clone was observed a few times. The chain uses TRBV30 and TRBJ1-3; tentative D call: TRBD1 (5 bases). The CDR3 extends over 15 amino acids. V lost 7 bases and J lost 0, with 16 bases in between. Germline CDR1 is GTSNPN and CDR2 is SVGIG (reference sequence). This CDR3 reads CASLGRAFSGNTIYF. CDR3 sequence (DNA): TGTGCCTCTCTGGGCAGGGCTTTCTCTGGAAACACCATATATTTT.

This clone was seen only once. The rearrangement uses TRBV27 and TRBJ2-6; a possible D gene is TRBD2 (5 bases). V gave up 3 bases and J gave up 4 bases, with 16 bases separating them. Germline V CDR1 and CDR2: MNHEY, SMNVEV (reference sequence). The CDR3 totals 17 residues. CDR3 DNA sequence: TGTGCCAGCAGTTTCCACGCCGGAGGATTAGGGGCCAACGTCCTGACTTTC. The encoded protein is CASSFHAGGLGANVLTF.

This rearrangement joins TRBV19 to TRBJ2-7; D gene unclear. V was trimmed by 9 bases and J by 2 bases, leaving 20 bases between them. Germline V gene sequence: CDR1 LNHDA, CDR2 SQIVND (reference sequence). The CDR3 consists of 15 residues. In nucleotides, the CDR3 is TGTGCCAGCTCACCAGATCCACGAGGCGCCTACGAGCAGTACTTC. Its protein is CASSPDPRGAYEQYF.

In its sample, this clone was seen a few times. V is TRBV5-8 and J is TRBJ1-4; D is unclear. In germline, CDR1 is SGHTS, CDR2 YDEGEE. V was cut by 4 bases and J by 7 bases, with 11 bases left in between. CDR3 length equals 13 residues. CDR3 in DNA: TGTGCCAGCAGCCCCCCGTCGGGTGAAAAACTGTTTTTT. It codes for CASSPPSGEKLFF. Complete variable domain (other parts from reference TRBV5-8 and TRBJ1-4): EAGVTQSPTHLIKTRGQQATLRCSPISGHTSVYWYQQALGLGLQFLLWYDEGEERNRGNFPPRFSGRQFPNYSSELNVNALELEDSALYLCASSPPSGEKLFFGSGTQLSVL.

The genes are TRBV29-1 and TRBJ2-3; 7 positions match TRBD2. CDR1 SQVTM and CDR2 ANQGSEA come from the germline V gene. The CDR3 is made up of 14 amino acids. J gave up 0 bases and V 5 bases, and 5 bases lay outside the gene matches. The DNA for the CDR3 is TGCAGCGTTAGGGGACTAAGGAGCACAGATACGCAGTATTTT. This codes for CSVRGLRSTDTQYF.

The genes are TRBV6-6 and TRBJ1-5; D may be TRBD1 (5 bases). V was trimmed by 7 bases and J by 6 bases, leaving 13 bases between them. The CDR3 totals 13 residues. The germline V gene has CDR1 MNHNY and CDR2 SVGAGI (reference sequence). The CDR3 region has the DNA TGTGCCAGCATTGGACACCCCACTCAGCCCCAGCATTTT. This gives the protein CASIGHPTQPQHF.

The CDR3 bases are TGTGCCAGTAGTTCCCGGGACAGGGGATGGAATCAGCCCCAGCATTTT. Its translation is CASSSRDRGWNQPQHF. The chain employs TRBV19 and TRBJ1-5; 10 nucleotides match TRBD1. With V trimmed by 5 bases and J by 4 bases, 8 bases remained unmatched. This CDR3 has 16 amino acids. CDR1 and CDR2 from the germline V gene are LNHDA and SQIVND (reference sequence).

The chain recombines TRBV6-1 with TRBJ1-2; tentative D call: TRBD1 (6 bases). This CDR3 region has 14 residues. CDR1 is MNHNS and CDR2 is SASEGT in the germline V gene. V was clipped by 6 bases and J by 3 bases, with 14 bases between them. The CDR3 here is CASSPRGPDYGYTF. As DNA, the CDR3 is TGTGCCAGCAGCCCCAGGGGACCGGACTATGGCTACACCTTC.

This clone has just one count. The V and J genes are TRBV4-1 and TRBJ1-5; TRBD1 is a possible D gene (5 bases). Germline lookup yields CDR1 MGHRA and CDR2 YSYEKL. The ends were cut back, 0 bases at V and 1 base at J, with 13 bases in the middle. The CDR3 runs 17 residues. The CDR3 bases are TGCGCCAGCAGCCAAGAAGGGGCAGGATTAAGCAATCAGCCCCAGCATTTT. It encodes CASSQEGAGLSNQPQHF.

This chain uses TRBV5-1 with TRBJ2-7; D may be TRBD2 (6 bases). The V gene's germline CDR1 is SGHRS and CDR2 YFSETQ. This CDR3 is built from 16 residues. V lost 7 bases, J lost 1 base, and 21 bases lay in between. The CDR3 reads CASHGRTDGYSYEQYF. The CDR3 nucleotides read TGCGCCAGCCACGGGAGAACAGACGGGTATTCCTACGAGCAGTACTTC. Variable domain in full (rest from reference TRBV5-1 and TRBJ2-7): KAGVTQTPRYLIKTRGQQVTLSCSPISGHRSVSWYQQTPGQGLQFLFEYFSETQRNKGNFPGRFSGRQFSNSRSEMNVSTLELGDSALYLCASHGRTDGYSYEQYFGPGTRLTVT.